The rows below give T cell receptor beta chains drawn from one sample of a study of regulatory T cells in long-lasting Graves disease. Each CDR3 protein gets one entry after TCRdb re-called the multiplex PCR reads with MiXCR. The data hold about 500,000 distinct CDR3 sequences, with 12% observed a single time. These data were also reused for a study on T cells in Graves' hyperthyroidism and ophthalmopathy.

The sample was peripheral blood mononuclear cells (PBMCs), taken at new diagnosis, from a patient treated with antithyroid drugs. The receptors were sampled from a woman aged 30 to 39 with Graves disease. The CDR3 runs from the conserved cysteine through the conserved F or W. D genes are given only for firm matches. Where a row states a size, it is once, few, many or the class of an expanded clone; other rows omit it.

cdr3_nt cdr3_aa j_call d_call clone_size v_call
TGTGCCAGCACTGGGACGGCGCACAATGAGCAGTTCTTC CASTGTAHNEQFF TRBJ2-1 . many TRBV6-1
TGTGCCAGCAGTGAAGAGGGTTTCCTCGAGCAGTACTTC CASSEEGFLEQYF TRBJ2-7 . many TRBV6-1
TGTGCCAGCAGTTCCCCCATTCGAGATACGCAGTATTTT CASSSPIRDTQYF TRBJ2-3 . . TRBV28
TGTGCCAGCAGCCACCGGAGGGTGGAGACCCAGTACTTC CASSHRRVETQYF TRBJ2-5 . many TRBV11-3
TGTGCCAGCAGCTCGTCCAGGGTTGGCACTGAAGCTTTCTTT CASSSSRVGTEAFF TRBJ1-1 . many TRBV7-2
TGCGCCAGCAGCTTGGACGGACTAGCGGGAGACCAGGAGACCCAGTACTTC CASSLDGLAGDQETQYF TRBJ2-5 TRBD2 . TRBV5-1
TGTGCCAGCAGCTGGGGACAGTCGATAGCCGAGCAGTACTTC CASSWGQSIAEQYF TRBJ2-7 TRBD1 . TRBV7-8
TGTGCCTGGAGGACAGGGGGGGACGAGCAGTACTTC CAWRTGGDEQYF TRBJ2-7 TRBD1 many TRBV30
TGTGCCAGCAGTCGAGGACAGGGAGAGACCCAGTACTTC CASSRGQGETQYF TRBJ2-5 TRBD1 many TRBV12-3/TRBV12-4
TGTGCCAGCAGCACGAGCGGCCTAACCCAAGAGACCCAGTACTTC CASSTSGLTQETQYF TRBJ2-5 . few TRBV2
TGTGCCAGCAGTTTAGGGCAGCCCTCCGGGGCCCAGCATTTT CASSLGQPSGAQHF TRBJ1-5 . many TRBV6-5
TGCGCCAGCAGCCAAGGAATCCAAAGCTCCTACGAGCAGTACTTC CASSQGIQSSYEQYF TRBJ2-7 . . TRBV4-3
TGTGCCAGCAGCTGGGGAGGGGTGGATTCACCCCTCCACTTT CASSWGGVDSPLHF TRBJ1-6 . many TRBV27
TGTGCCAGCAGTTACTCGTTCCCATGGGGTCCCTCTGGAAACACCATATATTTT CASSYSFPWGPSGNTIYF TRBJ1-3 . . TRBV6-2/TRBV6-3
TGTGCCAGCAGCTTCAGCGGGCTAGGTGATACGCAGTATTTT CASSFSGLGDTQYF TRBJ2-3 . few TRBV7-2
TGTGCCAGCAGCCCCGGACGGACGTCGGGGGGCCGAGAGACCCAGTACTTC CASSPGRTSGGRETQYF TRBJ2-5 . . TRBV7-9
TGTGCCAGCAGCCAAGCCACTCGCGACGAGCAGTACTTC CASSQATRDEQYF TRBJ2-7 . many TRBV3-1
TGCGCCAGCAGCTTGGATCCGGTTTCTATCACTGAAGCTTTCTTT CASSLDPVSITEAFF TRBJ1-1 . . TRBV5-1
TGCGGCGGGACAGGGGAGTTGGGTGGCTACACCTTC CGGTGELGGYTF TRBJ1-2 TRBD1 many TRBV29-1
TGTGCCACCAGTGATGGACCGGACAGGGAAGAGACCCAGTACTTC CATSDGPDREETQYF TRBJ2-5 TRBD1 many TRBV24-1
TGTGCCAGCAGTCCCGACAGGGGGCACTACAATGAGCAGTTCTTC CASSPDRGHYNEQFF TRBJ2-1 TRBD1 many TRBV6-2/TRBV6-3
TGTGCCACCAGTGACGGAGGCCCGAGAGAGACCCAGTACTTC CATSDGGPRETQYF TRBJ2-5 . few TRBV24-1
TGCAGCGTTACCGGGACTAGCAGAAATATCCGTCCCGGGGAGCTGTTTTTT CSVTGTSRNIRPGELFF TRBJ2-2 TRBD2 . TRBV29-1
TGCGCCAGCAGCTTCGGACTAGCGGTCCGAGAGACCCAGTACTTC CASSFGLAVRETQYF TRBJ2-5 TRBD2 . TRBV4-1
TGCAGTGCCCCGATCGGGGCTGAAGCTTTCTTT CSAPIGAEAFF TRBJ1-1 . many TRBV20-1
TGTGCCAGCAGTTTGGTCGGGCCCCCCGATCCTGAAGCTTTCTTT CASSLVGPPDPEAFF TRBJ1-1 . many TRBV27
TGTGCCAGCAACCTCCCCCTGGGGGGGTTCCAAGAGACCCAGTACTTC CASNLPLGGFQETQYF TRBJ2-5 TRBD2 many TRBV2
TGTGCCAGCAGCTTGGCTCTCCACGAGAGCGAGCAGTACTTC CASSLALHESEQYF TRBJ2-7 . . TRBV5-5
TGTGCCAGCAGCCAAGAAAGGAGCGGGAGATTCCCCCCAGATACGCAGTATTTT CASSQERSGRFPPDTQYF TRBJ2-3 TRBD2 . TRBV4-2
TGCGCCAGCAGCCAAGACGGGGGCCGGAGTGAAGCTTTCTTT CASSQDGGRSEAFF TRBJ1-1 . many TRBV4-3
TGTGCCAGCAGTGAAGAGGGGGCGCTTAGAGGAAACACCATATATTTT CASSEEGALRGNTIYF TRBJ1-3 TRBD1 few TRBV2
TGCAGTGCTCCCCTCCGGGGGGCAGATACGCAGTATTTT CSAPLRGADTQYF TRBJ2-3 TRBD2 many TRBV20-1
TGTGCCAGCACAGTCGGGAGGGCCTTCCCCGGGGCCGGGGAGCTGTTTTTT CASTVGRAFPGAGELFF TRBJ2-2 TRBD2 many TRBV28
TGTGCCAGCAGTGACTCTAGCGGCTCCTACAATGAGCAGTTCTTC CASSDSSGSYNEQFF TRBJ2-1 TRBD2 . TRBV12-3/TRBV12-4
TGTGCCAGCTCGTCGGGGTTTGATCAGCCCCAGCATTTT CASSSGFDQPQHF TRBJ1-5 . few TRBV18
TGTGCCAGCAGCGCACAGGGAGTAAGAGAGACCCAGTACTTC CASSAQGVRETQYF TRBJ2-5 . . TRBV5-6
TGTGCCAGCAGCACTTCAAGACAGGGCGACACAGATACGCAGTATTTT CASSTSRQGDTDTQYF TRBJ2-3 TRBD1 many TRBV11-2
TGCAGTGCTAGCCCAATAGCGGGGCGAGATACGCAGTATTTT CSASPIAGRDTQYF TRBJ2-3 TRBD2 many TRBV20-1
TGTGCCAGCAGCCTCTTCTACAGGGGCTTCTCCTACAATGAGCAGTTCTTC CASSLFYRGFSYNEQFF TRBJ2-1 TRBD1 many TRBV7-2
TGTGCCAGCAGTTTATTAGGGCCCCAGCATTTT CASSLLGPQHF TRBJ1-5 . . TRBV12-3/TRBV12-4
TGCAGTGCTAGAGATGTGTGGGGGAGGGGTCGAGAGACCCAGTACTTC CSARDVWGRGRETQYF TRBJ2-5 TRBD2 many TRBV20-1
TGTGCCAGTAGTATTAGAGCGGGCAGCTCCTACAATGAGCAGTTCTTC CASSIRAGSSYNEQFF TRBJ2-1 . many TRBV19
TGTGCCAGCTCACCTCGGGGGGCGGCGGATGAAAAACTGTTTTTT CASSPRGAADEKLFF TRBJ1-4 . many TRBV18
TGTGCCAGCAGCGCTTCGACAGGGGGGGGCGATGGCTACACCTTC CASSASTGGGDGYTF TRBJ1-2 TRBD1 few TRBV9